Following are 14 T cell receptor beta chains from one sample sequenced in a study of Ad26.COV2.S vaccination and SARS-CoV-2 variants. Treatment here: about 20 received Ad26.COV2.S at low or high dose, single or two shots; several received placebo; per-sample allocation not given. Day 63 following the first vaccine or placebo injection was when the samples were taken. The repertoire was sequenced with immunoSEQ multiplex PCR; TCRdb's copy has only in-frame clones and lacks some. The sample yields approximately 410,000 clones, about 90% seen once. Sequences were derived from peripheral blood, sampled in a trial of Ad26.COV2.S vaccine versus placebo. These receptors were collected from a person aged 18 to 65 who received the Ad26.COV2.S COVID-19 vaccine or a placebo.

The CDR3: CASSLDRGLAEQYF. The CDR3 DNA reads as TGTGCCAGCAGCTTGGACAGGGGGTTGGCCGAGCAGTACTTC. This rearrangement joins TRBV7-9 to TRBJ2-7, with 10 positions matching TRBD1. V lost 3 bases and J lost 6; bases outside the gene matches: 5. CDR3 length: 14 residues. The germline gives CDR1 SEHNR, CDR2 FQNEAQ (reference sequence).

The chain uses TRBV30 and TRBJ1-3, with D perhaps TRBD1 (6 bases). Germline V gives CDR1 GTSNPN, CDR2 SVGIG (reference sequence). The CDR3 length is 15 residues. V lost 3 bases and J lost 3, with 15 bases in between. The CDR3, as DNA: TGTGCCTGGAGCCCCGGGGGCGCGGGTGGAAACACCATATATTTT. Amino acids: CAWSPGGAGGNTIYF.

This rearrangement joins TRBV13 to TRBJ2-7, with D unclear. This CDR3 contains 15 residues. From germline, CDR1 is PRHDT and CDR2 FYEKMQ (reference sequence). Trimming pared 1 base from V and 2 bases from J, leaving 12 bases between. This CDR3 reads CASSLVNGLTYEQYF. The CDR3 bases are TGTGCCAGCAGCTTAGTGAATGGGCTAACCTACGAGCAGTACTTC.

The gene calls are TRBV29-1 and TRBJ2-3; 10 nucleotides line up with TRBD1. This CDR3 is built from 17 residues. Germline CDR1 reads SQVTM; CDR2 reads ANQGSEA. Trimming cost V 4 bases and J 7 bases; bases outside gene matches: 17. CDR3 amino acids: CSVAGSAGQGLYYTQYF. The CDR3 DNA reads TGCAGCGTTGCAGGTAGCGCGGGACAGGGGCTCTATTATACGCAGTATTTT.

The V gene is TRBV27, the J gene TRBJ2-5; 9 bases agree with TRBD2. The CDR3 spans 15 residues. The V and J ends lost 2 bases and 2 bases, in that order; junction bases with no gene match: 3. The germline gives CDR1 MNHEY, CDR2 SMNVEV (reference sequence). CDR3 in amino acids: CASSLAGGVQETQYF. The CDR3 DNA reads as TGTGCCAGCAGTTTAGCGGGGGGGGTACAAGAGACCCAGTACTTC.

The V gene is TRBV28, the J gene TRBJ1-5; a weak D match, TRBD1 (5 bases). The CDR3 sequence is 17 residues long. The germline CDR1 and CDR2 sequences are MDHEN and SYDVKM. The V end was cut by 6 bases, the J end by 2 bases, with 20 bases between. CDR3 in amino acids: CASRRPFGRGGNQPQHF. As DNA, the CDR3 is TGTGCCAGCAGGCGCCCCTTCGGGAGGGGAGGCAATCAGCCCCAGCATTTT.

The CDR3 loop reads CASSPTTGTDQETQYF. The CDR3 coding sequence is TGTGCCAGCAGCCCTACGACCGGGACTGACCAAGAGACCCAGTACTTC. The genes are TRBV13 and TRBJ2-5; D possibly corresponds to TRBD2 (6 bases). CDR3 length: 16 amino acids. V lost 5 bases and J lost 0, with 16 bases in between. Germline loops: CDR1 PRHDT, CDR2 FYEKMQ (reference sequence).

The chain employs TRBV5-1 and TRBJ2-3; D not resolved. CDR3 length: 14 amino acids. Germline V lookup: CDR1 SGHRS, CDR2 YFSETQ. V lost 4 bases, J lost 0 bases, and 9 bases lay in between. The CDR3 sequence is CASSPEISTDTQYF. DNA of the CDR3: TGCGCCAGCAGCCCTGAGATTAGCACAGATACGCAGTATTTT.

The V and J genes are TRBV19 and TRBJ2-2; tentative D call: TRBD2 (6 bases). The germline CDR1 and CDR2 sequences are LNHDA and SQIVND (reference sequence). The V and J ends lost 3 bases and 2 bases respectively, with 10 bases between them. This CDR3 contains 15 residues. In nucleotides, the CDR3 is TGTGCCAGTAGTATCCCCGGGGGTAACACCGGGGAGCTGTTTTTT. It encodes CASSIPGGNTGELFF.

The chain recombines TRBV7-6 with TRBJ2-1; possibly TRBD1 or TRBD2 for D (6 bases each). Per the germline V gene, CDR1 is SGHVS and CDR2 is FNYEAQ. This CDR3 has 17 amino acids. Deletions cut 4 bases from V and 7 bases from J, with 23 bases between. DNA for the CDR3: TGTGCCAGCAGCTCGAGGGGGGTGAGAAAACGGGGAAATGAGCAGTTCTTC. Its translation is CASSSRGVRKRGNEQFF.

This chain uses TRBV4-1 with TRBJ2-7; a weak D match, TRBD2 (6 bases). V lost 0 bases to trimming and J lost 1 base, with 10 bases between them. The CDR3 runs 15 residues. CDR1 and CDR2 from the germline V gene are MGHRA and YSYEKL. The CDR3 reads CASSQDFGGSYEQYF. In nucleotides, the CDR3 is TGCGCCAGCAGCCAAGATTTCGGGGGTTCCTACGAGCAGTACTTC.

This clone came up once. This rearrangement joins TRBV7-2 to TRBJ2-1; D remains ambiguous. The CDR3 runs to 16 residues. V lost 2 bases to trimming and J lost 0 bases, with 11 bases between them. Germline V CDR1 and CDR2: SGHTA, FQGNSA. Here the CDR3 DNA reads TGTGCCAGCAGCTTAATCCAGCTGCGCTCCTACAATGAGCAGTTCTTC. This sequence encodes CASSLIQLRSYNEQFF. Drawing the rest from reference TRBV7-2 and TRBJ2-1, the complete variable domain is GAGVSQSPSNKVTEKGKDVELRCDPISGHTALYWYRQSLGQGLEFLIYFQGNSAPDKSGLPSDRFSAERTGGSVSTLTIQRTQQEDSAVYLCASSLIQLRSYNEQFFGPGTRLTVL.

Note on this clone: Other DNA sequences in this specimen translate into the identical CDR3. The chain recombines TRBV28 with TRBJ1-2, with a tentative D call TRBD1 (5 bases). This CDR3 has 12 residues. In germline, CDR1 is MDHEN, CDR2 SYDVKM. Trimming removed 7 bases from V and 3 bases from J, with 9 bases in between. CDR3 sequence reads: CASNGGYYGYTF. In DNA form, the CDR3 reads TGTGCCAGCAATGGGGGTTACTATGGCTACACCTTC.

This chain joins TRBV28 and TRBJ2-7; D is perhaps TRBD1 (5 bases). From germline, CDR1 is MDHEN and CDR2 SYDVKM. The CDR3 has 12 amino acids. Trimming shortened V by 3 bases and J by 7 bases, and 10 bases separated the two germline ends. CDR3 in DNA: TGTGCCAGCAGTTTGACAGTTCTTGAGCAGTACTTC. Its protein is CASSLTVLEQYF.